This T cell receptor beta chain was identified in a study of shared clonotypes between healthy human individuals. Whole-study results and caveats: The naive CD4 repertoires of a handful of donors were compared, and around 5% of clonotypes were shared.

This clone was found once. The antigen is undetermined. Some clones are missing from TCRdb's copy, which holds only in-frame ones; the method was immunoSEQ multiplex PCR. The sample consists of about 590,000 clones, less than 97% of them appearing once. Positive CCR7 selection of CD45RO-negative cells yielded the naive CD8 cells, and terminally differentiated effector memory CD45RA+ cells were excluded. Free of recent acute infections or vaccinations, the donors were healthy HIV-negative adults. The TCR originated in a woman aged 25-40 years in good health. The sequenced sample consisted of naive CD8+ T cells sorted from blood.

The CDR3 here is CATSRGPGLASEQYF. CDR3 nucleotides: TGTGCCACCAGCAGAGGTCCGGGACTAGCTTCCGAGCAGTACTTC. The chain links TRBV15 to TRBJ2-7; 9 bases match TRBD2. CDR1 is LNHNV, CDR2 YYDKDF, per germline (reference sequence). Trimming removed 1 base from V and 6 bases from J; junction bases left unmatched: 7. The CDR3 length is 15 residues.